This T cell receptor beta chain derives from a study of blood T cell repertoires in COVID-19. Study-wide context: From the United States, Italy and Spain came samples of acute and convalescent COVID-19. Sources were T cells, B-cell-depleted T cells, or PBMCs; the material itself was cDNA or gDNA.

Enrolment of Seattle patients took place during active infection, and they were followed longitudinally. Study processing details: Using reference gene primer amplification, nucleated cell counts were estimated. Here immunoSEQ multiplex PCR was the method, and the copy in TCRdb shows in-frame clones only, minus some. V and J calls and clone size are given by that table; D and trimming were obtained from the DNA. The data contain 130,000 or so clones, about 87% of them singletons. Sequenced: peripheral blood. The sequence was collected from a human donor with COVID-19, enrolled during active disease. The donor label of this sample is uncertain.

The CDR3 coding sequence is TGCGCCAGCAGTTCGGACAGGGGTTCCTATAATTCACCCCTCCACTTT. Protein product: CASSSDRGSYNSPLHF. The rearrangement uses TRBV5-1 and TRBJ1-6, with 9 bases lining up with TRBD1. The CDR3 is 16 residues long. V lost 5 bases to trimming and J lost 1 base; unmatched junction nucleotides: 4. CDR1 and CDR2 from the germline V gene are SGHRS and YFSETQ.